These T cell receptor beta chains were read from a single sample in a study of blood T cell repertoires in COVID-19. The table came from immunoSEQ multiplex PCR; TCRdb's copy has only in-frame clones and leaves some out. The data contain some 30,000 clones, 85% to 90% of them singletons. Source material: peripheral blood. The receptors were sampled from a man aged 65 to 79 with active COVID-19. Each CDR3 is given with its conserved first and last residue. The D gene is left open where the match is weak. Clone sizes are given selectively: once, few, many, or a class where the clone is expanded.

>TRBV19|-|-|TRBJ1-5
TGTGCCAGTAGTAACCCAGGGAATCAGCCCCAGCATTTT
CASSNPGNQPQHF
>TRBV19|-|-|TRBJ2-5
TGTGCCAGTAGTGGGGGGGCCCGAGAGACCCAGTACTTC
CASSGGARETQYF
>TRBV11-2|-|-|TRBJ2-2
TGTGCCAGCAGCTCAGTTCCTTATGGGCCCTCGAACACCGGGGAGCTGTTTTTT
CASSSVPYGPSNTGELFF
>TRBV30|-|-|TRBJ2-7
TGTGCCTGGAGTCCCACATGGACCAGCGGAGCCTACGAGCAGTACTTC
CAWSPTWTSGAYEQYF
>TRBV28|-|-|TRBJ1-5
TGTGCCAGCAGTGGGGCTAGCAATCAGCCCCAGCATTTT
CASSGASNQPQHF
>TRBV7-9|TRBD2|-|TRBJ2-4
TGTGCCAGCAGCATTAGCGGGAACCTTCCCGTTCAGTACTTC
CASSISGNLPVQYF
>TRBV6-2/TRBV6-3|-|-|TRBJ1-1
TGTGCCAGCAGTGCCGGGATAAGGAACACTGAAGCTTTCTTT
CASSAGIRNTEAFF
>TRBV6-5|TRBD1|-|TRBJ1-1
TGTGCCAGCAGCAAAAGCCGGACAGGGGACACTGAAGCTTTCTTT
CASSKSRTGDTEAFF
>TRBV27|TRBD1|-|TRBJ2-7
TGTGCCAGCAGTCACCTAGAGACAGGGGGCTCCTACGAGCAGTACTTC
CASSHLETGGSYEQYF
>TRBV9|-|few|TRBJ1-3
TGTGCCAGCAGCGTAGACGCGACAGAAAACACCATATATTTT
CASSVDATENTIYF
>TRBV3-1/TRBV3-2|-|-|TRBJ2-6
TGTGCCAGCAGCCGGTTTGAGGTTGGGGCCAACGTCCTGACTTTC
CASSRFEVGANVLTF
>TRBV5-1|TRBD2|-|TRBJ2-7
TGCGCCAGCAGCCCGGGCTGGGGGGGCGAGCAGTACTTC
CASSPGWGGEQYF
>TRBV5-4|-|-|TRBJ2-1
TGTGCCAGCAGTCTCGGGCGGGAATACTACAATGAGCAGTTCTTC
CASSLGREYYNEQFF
>TRBV5-1|-|-|TRBJ1-4
TGCGCCAGCAGCACGGGAGCAACTAATGAAAAACTGTTTTTT
CASSTGATNEKLFF
>TRBV20-1|-|-|TRBJ2-2
TGCAGTGCTAGTGTGCAGGACACCGGGGAGCTGTTTTTT
CSASVQDTGELFF
>TRBV11-2|TRBD1|-|TRBJ2-7
TGTGCCAGCAGCTCCGTACCTCCGGGACAGGGATCCTACGAGCAGTACTTC
CASSSVPPGQGSYEQYF
>TRBV6-1|-|few|TRBJ1-2
TGTGCCAGCAGTGACTACTACAGGGAAGAGAGCTATGGCTACACCTTC
CASSDYYREESYGYTF
>TRBV7-9|TRBD1|few|TRBJ1-6
TGTGCCAGCAGCCTCGGGACAGGGGTTAATTCACCCCTCCACTTT
CASSLGTGVNSPLHF
>TRBV5-1|-|few|TRBJ2-2
TGCGCCAGCGGATTAAGCGGAAAAAACACCGGGGAGCTGTTTTTT
CASGLSGKNTGELFF
>TRBV4-3|TRBD2|-|TRBJ2-1
TGCGCCAGCAGCCAAGTCCTCGGCGGGGGCTCCTACAATGAGCAGTTCTTC
CASSQVLGGGSYNEQFF
>TRBV7-2|-|-|TRBJ2-1
TGTGCCAGCAGCCCAGGTTCCTACAATGAGCAGTTCTTC
CASSPGSYNEQFF
>TRBV10-3|TRBD1|-|TRBJ2-7
TGTGCCATCAGTACAGGGGTTCCCTCCTACGAGCAGTACTTC
CAISTGVPSYEQYF
>TRBV7-3|-|-|TRBJ2-3
TGTGCCAGCAGCCCGGGACACGACACAGATACGCAGTATTTT
CASSPGHDTDTQYF
>TRBV3-1/TRBV3-2|-|once|TRBJ2-7
TGTGCCAGCAGCCCCCCCGGACAGTCGTCCAGATACGAGCAGTACTTC
CASSPPGQSSRYEQYF
>TRBV5-1|TRBD1|once|TRBJ2-7
TGCGCCAGCAGCTTGGGTGGGACAGGGTCCCGCGAGCAGTACTTC
CASSLGGTGSREQYF
>TRBV4-3|-|-|TRBJ1-5
TGCGCCAGCAGCCAAGAAGCCGCAGGATCTCAGCCCCAGCATTTT
CASSQEAAGSQPQHF
>TRBV7-2|-|-|TRBJ1-4
TGTGCCAGCAGCTTAGCCCCGGTACAGGAAAAACTGTTTTTT
CASSLAPVQEKLFF
>TRBV11-2|TRBD1|-|TRBJ2-7
TGTGCCAGCAGCTTAGGGGCAGGGGGCAACGAGCAGTACTTC
CASSLGAGGNEQYF
>TRBV4-1|TRBD2|-|TRBJ2-4
TGCGCCAGCAGCCTGGCGGGGGAAGGTCTGTACTTC
CASSLAGEGLYF
>TRBV19|-|-|TRBJ2-1
TGTGCCAGTAGTATAGCCCTTTACAATGAGCAGTTCTTC
CASSIALYNEQFF
>TRBV10-3|-|-|TRBJ1-1
TGTGCCATCAGTGGAGGGCAGATGAACACTGAAGCTTTCTTT
CAISGGQMNTEAFF
>TRBV24-1|TRBD1|few|TRBJ1-2
TGTGCCACCATGCCGGGACAGGGCTATGGCTACACCTTC
CATMPGQGYGYTF
>TRBV7-8|-|few|TRBJ2-7
TGTGCCAGCAGCTCAAAGCGGGTTGGCAACGAGCAGTACTTC
CASSSKRVGNEQYF
>TRBV6-5|TRBD1|few|TRBJ2-5
TGTGCCAGCATTCTGGACAGGGGTCGAGCGACCCAGTACTTC
CASILDRGRATQYF
>TRBV5-1|TRBD1|-|TRBJ2-7
TGCGCCAGCAGCCCGGGACAGGGAGACGAGCAGTACTTC
CASSPGQGDEQYF